The source of this TCR beta chain is a study of blood T cells in healthy people across ages. Through a sample-barcoded 5' primer and a J-beta primer mix, a second PCR was run for roughly 6 to 11 cycles. TCRdb reanalysed the 5' RACE reads using MiXCR and keeps one entry per CDR3 protein. Of 750,000 or so distinct CDR3 sequences listed, around 25% are singletons. This CDR3 comprises 15 residues. V lost 7 bases, J lost 4 bases, and 12 bases stayed unmatched. Germline CDR1 reads MNHEY; CDR2 reads SVGEGT. The sample also formed part of further work on T cells of mothers and their children. That publication notes: Related and unrelated pairs show similar thymic shaping of TCR recombination output. Persistent microchimeric T cell clones were sought, and none were detected.

This chain connects TRBV6-2 or TRBV6-3 to TRBJ2-7, with 8 bases identical to TRBD1. Source material: blood. This clonotype was sampled from a boy aged 10-17 years in good health. DNA for the CDR3: TGTGCCAGCACCAACCCAGGACAGGGATCATACGAGCAGTACTTC. Amino acid sequence: CASTNPGQGSYEQYF.